The rows below give T cell receptor beta chains drawn from one sample of a study of blood T cell repertoires in COVID-19. The data were produced by immunoSEQ multiplex PCR, yet TCRdb's version contains in-frame clones alone and is incomplete. The data contain 250,000 to 300,000 clones, roughly 89% of them singletons. Sequenced material: peripheral blood. The receptors stem from a man aged 45 to 65 with acute or convalescent COVID-19. Each CDR3 is given with its conserved first and last residue. The D gene is left open where the match is weak. The size field is filled for only some rows; it gives once, few, many or a size class.

TGTGCCATCAGTGACCTGGGACAGGGGAACTATGGCTACACCTTC CAISDLGQGNYGYTF few TRBJ1-2 TRBV10-3 TRBD1
TGTGCCGGAAAGGGGCAGAACACCGGGGAGCTGTTTTTT CAGKGQNTGELFF . TRBJ2-2 TRBV18 .
TGTGCCAGTAGGGGGACAGGGGGCTTAAAGGCACATGGCTACACCTTC CASRGTGGLKAHGYTF . TRBJ1-2 TRBV19 TRBD1
TGCAGTGCTAGTAGGGAGTACACTGAAGCTTTCTTT CSASREYTEAFF . TRBJ1-1 TRBV20-1 .
TGTGCCAGCAGCCCTGACAGGAAAGGCTACACCTTC CASSPDRKGYTF once TRBJ1-2 TRBV12-3/TRBV12-4 .
TGCGCCAGCAGCGCTACAGAAGCACGGGGTGACGAGCAGTACTTC CASSATEARGDEQYF . TRBJ2-7 TRBV4-1 .
TGTGCCAGCAGCCCAGGAGGGCAGGCGCGGGGGTCACCCCTCCACTTT CASSPGGQARGSPLHF . TRBJ1-6 TRBV7-9 .
TGTGCCAGCAGCGTGCAGGGGGAATCACCCCTCCACTTT CASSVQGESPLHF once TRBJ1-6 TRBV9 TRBD1
TGCAGCGTTGATAGCCCGGCCCTTAGATACAATGAGCAGTTCTTC CSVDSPALRYNEQFF . TRBJ2-1 TRBV29-1 .
TGTGCCAGCAGTCCAGGGTCCTACGAGCAGTACTTC CASSPGSYEQYF . TRBJ2-7 TRBV12-3/TRBV12-4 .
TGTGCCAGCAGCGACAGGGTACAGCCCCAGCATTTT CASSDRVQPQHF few TRBJ1-5 TRBV7-2 TRBD1
TGTGCCAGCAGCTTAGGACTGGACACCACAGATACGCAGTATTTT CASSLGLDTTDTQYF few TRBJ2-3 TRBV11-3 .
TGTGCCAGTAGTATCGGAGGGCTGAACACTGAAGCTTTCTTT CASSIGGLNTEAFF . TRBJ1-1 TRBV19 .
TGTGCCACCAGAGGAAGGGAGGGCGGACAGCCCCAGCATTTT CATRGREGGQPQHF few TRBJ1-5 TRBV15 .
TGTGCCTGGAGTGTCAATGGCCACGAGCAGTACTTC CAWSVNGHEQYF once TRBJ2-7 TRBV30 .
TGTGCCAGCAGTTTCAGCCAGCGGGGGTACTATGGCTACACCTTC CASSFSQRGYYGYTF . TRBJ1-2 TRBV27 .
TGCAGCGTTGAACGGGGGACCCGCGGCGAGCAGTACTTC CSVERGTRGEQYF . TRBJ2-7 TRBV29-1 .
TGTGCCACCAGCAAAGGCCGCGAAGGTCGGACAACTGAAGCTTTCTTT CATSKGREGRTTEAFF . TRBJ1-1 TRBV15 .
TGTGCCACCAGTGAAATAAACACCGGGGAGCTGTTTTTT CATSEINTGELFF . TRBJ2-2 TRBV24-1 .
TGTGCCATCAGTGATGAGGCCTACGGGGCTTTCTTT CAISDEAYGAFF . TRBJ1-1 TRBV10-3 .
TGTGCCAGCAGAGAATCTAGTACTTACACAGATACGCAGTATTTT CASRESSTYTDTQYF . TRBJ2-3 TRBV6-6 .
TGCAGTGCTAGTCGCACCTGGACTACCTACGAGCAGTACTTC CSASRTWTTYEQYF . TRBJ2-7 TRBV20-1 .
TGTGCCAGTACTCAGGGCAGTGGCTACACCTTC CASTQGSGYTF . TRBJ1-2 TRBV19 .
TGCGCCAGCAGCCAAGTTGGGGGCTTGGGGAACTATGGCTACACCTTC CASSQVGGLGNYGYTF . TRBJ1-2 TRBV4-1 .
TGTGCCAGCTCACCACCGCTCGGACTAGCGGATTACAATGAGCAGTTCTTC CASSPPLGLADYNEQFF . TRBJ2-1 TRBV18 TRBD2
TGTGCCAGCAGGCCCCGTGGGGCACAACACTACACCTTC CASRPRGAQHYTF . TRBJ1-2 TRBV6-4 .
TGTGCCAGCAGTGATATACAGGGGTACACTGAAGCTTTCTTT CASSDIQGYTEAFF . TRBJ1-1 TRBV6-1 TRBD1
TGTGCCAGCAGATCCAGTTATTCACCCCTCCACTTT CASRSSYSPLHF . TRBJ1-6 TRBV9 .
TGCGCCAGCAGCTTGAGTGGACAGAACACCGGGGAGCTGTTTTTT CASSLSGQNTGELFF . TRBJ2-2 TRBV5-1 .
TGTGCCAGCAGCCCTACCGACAGGGTCACTGAAGCTTTCTTT CASSPTDRVTEAFF . TRBJ1-1 TRBV14 TRBD1
TGTGCCAGCACGGACTCAAGCACAGATACGCAGTATTTT CASTDSSTDTQYF . TRBJ2-3 TRBV6-5 .
TGTGCCAGCAGTGAACGGAAGGGAGGGGCTACTGAAGCTTTCTTT CASSERKGGATEAFF . TRBJ1-1 TRBV25-1 .
TGTGCCAGCAGCGTAGTCCCGGGGAATGAGCAGTTCTTC CASSVVPGNEQFF . TRBJ2-1 TRBV9 .
TGTGCCAGCTCAGGACAGGGGGCTCAGGGCACTGAAGCTTTCTTT CASSGQGAQGTEAFF . TRBJ1-1 TRBV18 TRBD1
TGTGCCAGCAGCGTATCTACGGGGAATTCTAACTATGGCTACACCTTC CASSVSTGNSNYGYTF few TRBJ1-2 TRBV9 .
TGTGCCAGCAGCTTAGGAGATGGGCAGTACTTC CASSLGDGQYF . TRBJ2-7 TRBV7-2 .
TGTGCCTGGAGTTTAGGGGGCACTGAAGCTTTCTTT CAWSLGGTEAFF . TRBJ1-1 TRBV30 .
TGTGCCAGCAGCCAAGGGACAGGCGTGGACTTC CASSQGTGVDF few TRBJ2-7 TRBV3-1/TRBV3-2 TRBD1
TGTGCCAGCAGCGCCACCCTAGCGGGGGGGCAAGAGACCCAGTACTTC CASSATLAGGQETQYF . TRBJ2-5 TRBV7-3 TRBD2
TGTGCCAGCAGTTTGGGACAGTTCTACGAGCAGTACTTC CASSLGQFYEQYF . TRBJ2-7 TRBV27 TRBD1
TGTGCCAGCAGTGAACAGGGGGCTGGTAACACTGAAGCTTTCTTT CASSEQGAGNTEAFF few TRBJ1-1 TRBV6-4 TRBD1
TGTGCCAGCAGCTTGTTGACAACCCCCCAAGTAGAGACCCAGTACTTC CASSLLTTPQVETQYF . TRBJ2-5 TRBV5-6 .
TGTGCCAGCACCCTACAGGGCTCCTACGAGCAGTACTTC CASTLQGSYEQYF . TRBJ2-7 TRBV12-3/TRBV12-4 .
TGTGCCAGCAGCTTGGAACAGGGGGCACGGGGCAGTCAGCCCCAGCATTTT CASSLEQGARGSQPQHF once TRBJ1-5 TRBV5-5 TRBD1
TGTGCCATCAGTGATGGGGTAGCGGGGATTTCCTACGAGCAGTACTTC CAISDGVAGISYEQYF . TRBJ2-7 TRBV10-3 TRBD2
TGTGCCAGCAGCCCACAAACAGGGTATAAGACCCAGTACTTC CASSPQTGYKTQYF . TRBJ2-5 TRBV7-8 .
TGTGCCAGTGGGGAGGAGACAGCGGGCGAAAAACTGTTTTTT CASGEETAGEKLFF . TRBJ1-4 TRBV3-1/TRBV3-2 .
TGTGCCAGCAGGGGGAGCAACTCTGGAAACACCATATATTTT CASRGSNSGNTIYF . TRBJ1-3 TRBV6-5 .
TGTGCCAGCAGCTTAGCCTCGGACAGGGTCTACACTGAAGCTTTCTTT CASSLASDRVYTEAFF few TRBJ1-1 TRBV13 TRBD1
TGTGCCAGCAGCCCCTCTGGGACAGGGTCTCGGGGACAACTGTTTTTT CASSPSGTGSRGQLFF . TRBJ1-4 TRBV9 TRBD1
TGTGCCAGCAGCTCGACAGGGGGATCTGAGCAGTACTTC CASSSTGGSEQYF . TRBJ2-7 TRBV7-3 TRBD1
TGTGCCAGCAGGGAAATGCACCACAGGAACACTGAAGCTTTCTTT CASREMHHRNTEAFF few TRBJ1-1 TRBV2 .
TGCGCCAGCAGCCCGGGACAGGGGGACTATGGCTACACCTTC CASSPGQGDYGYTF . TRBJ1-2 TRBV5-1 TRBD1
TGTGCCAGCAGCCCGGACAGGGCCGGGGGCTACACCTTC CASSPDRAGGYTF many TRBJ1-2 TRBV7-3 TRBD1
TGCGCCAGCAGCCAAGGCAGGGAAGGGTACGGCTACACCTTC CASSQGREGYGYTF . TRBJ1-2 TRBV4-1 .